These T cell receptor beta chains were read from a single sample in a study of blood T cells in healthy people across ages. TCRdb itself ran the 5' RACE reads through MiXCR, one entry per CDR3 protein. The data hold 600,000 to 850,000 distinct CDR3 sequences, with approximately 39% observed a single time. The sample comprised blood. The receptors originated from a woman in her sixties in good health. Both conserved end residues are part of each CDR3. Fields, in order: D gene, clone size, V gene, J gene, CDR3 DNA, CDR3 protein. D genes are given only for firm matches. Not all rows give a size; the values are once, few, many and, for expanded clones, a class.

>TRBD1|few|TRBV18|TRBJ2-7
TGTGCCAGCGCGTGGGACAGCTCCTACGAGCAGTACTTC
CASAWDSSYEQYF
>.|.|TRBV11-3|TRBJ2-5
TGTGCCAGCAGCCCCCCTGGGCAGGGCGTGACCCAGTACTTC
CASSPPGQGVTQYF
>TRBD2|.|TRBV6-6|TRBJ2-7
TGTGCCAGCAGGGGGGGGACTAGCGGGACCGAGCAGTACTTC
CASRGGTSGTEQYF
>TRBD1|.|TRBV27|TRBJ1-1
TGTGCCAGCACAACCTTCGGACAGGGGGCACGTGGTACTGAAGCTTTCTTT
CASTTFGQGARGTEAFF
>.|few|TRBV19|TRBJ2-1
TGTGCCAGTAGTTTTTTACGTGAGCAGTTCTTC
CASSFLREQFF
>.|few|TRBV28|TRBJ2-5
TGTGCCAGCAGTTTAAGGGGGGGACTAATGAGATCAAGAGAGACCCAGTACTTC
CASSLRGGLMRSRETQYF
>.|.|TRBV21-1|TRBJ1-1
TGTGCCAGCAGCAATGTTGTCCCTCGGTCGGGAGATAAATATAGTGAAGCTTTCTTT
CASSNVVPRSGDKYSEAFF
>.|.|TRBV7-6|TRBJ2-1
TGTGCCAGCAGCTTAGGAGGGACCCTTTACAATGAGCAGTTCTTC
CASSLGGTLYNEQFF
>TRBD2|few|TRBV12-3/TRBV12-4|TRBJ2-3
TGTGCCAGCAGATTCACTAGCGGGGAGACAGATACGCAGTATTTT
CASRFTSGETDTQYF
>.|once|TRBV10-2|TRBJ1-2
TGCGCCAGCAGTGAGTTTAGGGTCGGTGGCTACACCTTC
CASSEFRVGGYTF
>.|.|TRBV13|TRBJ2-1
TGTGCCAGCAGCTTGGGACGAGAAGTTAACAATGAGCAGTTCTTC
CASSLGREVNNEQFF
>TRBD1|.|TRBV20-1|TRBJ1-6
TGCAGTGCTAGCCCCGGGACAGGGAACAATTCACCCCTCCACTTT
CSASPGTGNNSPLHF
>.|few|TRBV5-1|TRBJ2-7
TGCGCCAGCAGGTCCGCAGTAGGGGTTGGGGAGCAGTACTTC
CASRSAVGVGEQYF
>TRBD2|.|TRBV7-9|TRBJ2-5
TGTGCCAGCAGCCAGCGGGGCAGGACCCAAGTTGGGGAGACCCAGTACTTC
CASSQRGRTQVGETQYF
>.|.|TRBV24-1|TRBJ2-6
TGTGCCACCAGTGATTTAACTGCCTCTGGGGCCAACGTCCTGACTTTC
CATSDLTASGANVLTF
>.|.|TRBV4-3|TRBJ2-3
TGCGCCAGCAGCCAAGAGAGCTCCGGTTTTGATACGCAGTATTTT
CASSQESSGFDTQYF
>TRBD1|once|TRBV6-2/TRBV6-3|TRBJ2-7
TGTGCCAGCAGTAAACGCTCCGGGACAGTCTCCTACAATGAGCAGTACTTC
CASSKRSGTVSYNEQYF
>.|few|TRBV28|TRBJ1-1
TGTGCCAGCGTACCGGACCGAGCACCCACTGAAGCTTTCTTT
CASVPDRAPTEAFF
>TRBD2|.|TRBV5-1|TRBJ2-3
TGCGCCAGCAGCTCGCCGGCTAGCGGGAGCACAGATACGCAGTATTTT
CASSSPASGSTDTQYF
>.|.|TRBV12-3/TRBV12-4|TRBJ1-5
TGTGCCAGCAGTCCCCAGGGACTCGGCAATCAGCCCCAGCATTTT
CASSPQGLGNQPQHF
>.|.|TRBV7-9|TRBJ1-6
TGTGCCAGCAGCAAAGAAGGGAATTCACCCTTCCACTTT
CASSKEGNSPFHF
>.|.|TRBV25-1|TRBJ2-2
TGTGCCAGCAGTCGGAGTTTCACCGGGGAGCTGTTTTTT
CASSRSFTGELFF
>.|few|TRBV4-2|TRBJ2-7
TGTGCCAGACGGGCATCTGCCTACGAGCAGTACTTC
CARRASAYEQYF
>TRBD1|.|TRBV9|TRBJ1-2
TGTGCCAGCAGCCCCTCGGCCCGGACAGGGGACTATGGCTACACCTTC
CASSPSARTGDYGYTF
>.|once|TRBV20-1|TRBJ1-1
TGCAGTGCTAAGGAGGGCGGCACTGAAGCTTTCTTT
CSAKEGGTEAFF
>TRBD1|.|TRBV4-1|TRBJ2-1
TGCGCCAGCAGCCAAGTGCTCGGGACAGGGGACAATGAGCAGTTCTTC
CASSQVLGTGDNEQFF
>TRBD2|few|TRBV28|TRBJ2-3
TGTGCCAGCAGTTCGGGGGGAGCTAAGCCGCAGTATTTT
CASSSGGAKPQYF
>TRBD1|many|TRBV4-3|TRBJ2-5
TGCGCCAGCAGCCAAGCGACAGGGGAGTCTGAGACCCAGTACTTC
CASSQATGESETQYF
>TRBD1|once|TRBV25-1|TRBJ1-2
TGTGCCAGCAGTGCCCGGACAGGGGGGAATGGCTACACCTTC
CASSARTGGNGYTF
>.|.|TRBV18|TRBJ1-6
TGTGCCAGCTCACGACAGACTGATAATTCACCCCTCCACTTT
CASSRQTDNSPLHF
>TRBD2|.|TRBV20-1|TRBJ2-5
TGCAGTGCACCGACTAGCGGGGAAGAGACCCAGTACTTC
CSAPTSGEETQYF
>TRBD1|.|TRBV7-9|TRBJ1-2
TGTGCCAGCAGCTTCCGGGACAGGGGCTATGGCTACACCTTC
CASSFRDRGYGYTF
>.|.|TRBV7-3|TRBJ2-3
TGTGCCAGCAGCTTACAGGGGACGGACACAGATACGCAGTATTTT
CASSLQGTDTDTQYF
>.|.|TRBV7-9|TRBJ1-2
TGTGCCGGCATGCGGGGCTATGGCTACACCTTC
CAGMRGYGYTF
>.|.|TRBV30|TRBJ1-4
TGTGCCCGAAGTCGTGGTGAAAAACTGTTTTTT
CARSRGEKLFF
>TRBD1|once|TRBV20-1|TRBJ2-5
TGCAGTGCTCGACCGGGACAGGGCTTCGAGACCCAGTACTTC
CSARPGQGFETQYF
>TRBD2|.|TRBV20-1|TRBJ2-7
TGCAGTGCTCCGGGGAGGGAGTACGAGCAGTACTTC
CSAPGREYEQYF
>TRBD2|.|TRBV20-1|TRBJ2-1
TGCAGTGCTGCCGAGACTAGCGGGGGAAACAATGAGCAGTTCTTC
CSAAETSGGNNEQFF
>.|.|TRBV12-3/TRBV12-4|TRBJ2-5
TGTGCCAGCAGTTTAAACAGGGACCCGCAAGAGACCCAGTACTTC
CASSLNRDPQETQYF
>.|.|TRBV5-1|TRBJ2-5
TGCGCCAGCAGCTCGCAAAGGGGAGACAACAATGAGCAGTACTTC
CASSSQRGDNNEQYF
>TRBD2|few|TRBV7-8|TRBJ2-5
TGTGCCAGCAGCCCCGGGACTAGCCTCTTCCAAGGGGAGACCCAGTACTTC
CASSPGTSLFQGETQYF
>TRBD1|few|TRBV7-2|TRBJ1-4
TGTGCCAGCAGCAGCCAGGGGGGTAATAATGAAAAACTGTTTTTT
CASSSQGGNNEKLFF
>TRBD1|.|TRBV5-1|TRBJ1-1
TGCGCCAACAGCTTGGGACAGAGGGACACTGAAGCTTTCTTT
CANSLGQRDTEAFF